Each of the 9 T cell receptor beta chains below was sequenced from the same sample in a study of Tregs in tolerant kidney transplant recipients. The data were produced by immunoSEQ multiplex PCR, yet TCRdb's version contains in-frame clones alone and is incomplete. The table has about 46,000 clones, 91% seen once. Sample: Tregs from blood. The origin of the receptors is a human donor in good health.

CDR3 sequence: CASSVGGLAGYQETQYF. DNA of the CDR3: TGTGCCAGCAGCGTAGGGGGACTAGCGGGTTACCAAGAGACCCAGTACTTC. The V gene is TRBV9, the J gene TRBJ2-5; 12 nucleotides align to TRBD2. The CDR3 covers 17 residues. Unmatched junction bases numbered 3, after V lost 0 bases and J lost 0 bases. Germline V lookup: CDR1 SGDLS, CDR2 YYNGEE.

The chain recombines TRBV10-2 with TRBJ2-1, with 15 bases lining up with TRBD2. V lost 6 bases, J lost 6 bases, and 3 bases stayed unmatched. Germline-derived CDR1 and CDR2 are WSHSY and SAAADI. This CDR3 comprises 15 residues. The CDR3, as DNA: TGCGCCAGCAGGGGGACTAGCGGGAGGCCCAATGAGCAGTTCTTC. The encoded protein is CASRGTSGRPNEQFF.

V and J are TRBV2 and TRBJ2-1; 9 bases agree with TRBD1. V lost 8 bases, J lost 6 bases, and 5 bases stayed unmatched. Germline V lookup: CDR1 SNHLY, CDR2 FYNNEI. The CDR3 sequence is 13 residues long. CDR3 region: CASDRGGSNEQFF. The CDR3 DNA reads as TGTGCCAGCGACAGGGGGGGTAGCAATGAGCAGTTCTTC.

This chain links TRBV10-3 with TRBJ2-3; TRBD1 agrees at 10 bases. Germline-derived CDR1 and CDR2 are ENHRY and SYGVKD. The CDR3 runs to 14 residues. V trimming: 10 bases; J trimming: 5 bases; junction bases outside the gene matches: 9. In nucleotides, the CDR3 is TGTGCCACATATGGGGGACAGGGGATAGATACGCAGTATTTT. Translated: CATYGGQGIDTQYF.

This clone was seen once. This sequence joins TRBV5-1 and TRBJ2-7; 13 nucleotides agree with TRBD2. CDR3 length equals 14 residues. The ends lost 4 bases at V and 5 bases at J; junction bases unmatched: 3. Germline V gives CDR1 SGHRS, CDR2 YFSETQ. The CDR3 coding sequence is TGCGCCAGCAGCACTAGCGGGGGGGCCCACGAGCAGTACTTC. This sequence encodes CASSTSGGAHEQYF.

The chain is built from TRBV30 and TRBJ2-1; D call uncertain. Germline V gives CDR1 GTSNPN, CDR2 SVGIG (reference sequence). Between the trimmed V and J ends, which lost 0 bases and 10 bases, there was a span of 13 bases. The CDR3 has 13 residues. DNA of the CDR3: TGTGCCTGGAGTGTACAACTCCTTAGGGAGCAGTTCTTC. It translates to CAWSVQLLREQFF.

This chain uses TRBV19 with TRBJ2-3, with D possibly being TRBD2 (5 bases). The CDR3 loop spans 13 amino acids. Trimming shortened V by 11 bases and J by 0 bases, and 12 bases separated the two germline ends. Germline loops: CDR1 LNHDA, CDR2 SQIVND (reference sequence). Written as DNA, the CDR3 is TGTGCCTCTGGACTGTTTAGCACAGATACGCAGTATTTT. As protein: CASGLFSTDTQYF.

The chain recombines TRBV5-1 with TRBJ2-2, with D perhaps TRBD1 (5 bases). Trimming cost V 0 bases and J 4 bases, with 10 bases left between them. The CDR3 contains 15 residues. Germline V gene lookup returns CDR1 SGHRS and CDR2 YFSETQ. The CDR3 loop is CASSLGRGGTGELFF. The CDR3 nucleotides are TGCGCCAGCAGCTTGGGAAGGGGCGGCACCGGGGAGCTGTTTTTT.

This clone was picked up a small number of times. V and J are TRBV6-5 and TRBJ1-4; maybe TRBD1 (5 bases). Trimming removed 0 bases at V and 5 bases at J, with 10 bases between. The CDR3 is made up of 15 amino acids. Per the germline V gene, CDR1 is MNHEY and CDR2 is SVGAGI. CDR3 in DNA: TGTGCCAGCAGTTACTCCTGGGGCCGGAATGAAAAACTGTTTTTT. This sequence encodes CASSYSWGRNEKLFF.